This T cell receptor beta chain was sequenced during a study of vaccination and CD4 T cells after COVID-19. Looking at the study overall: Overlapping spike peptides of SARS-CoV-2, HCoV-NL63, HCoV-OC43 and HCoV-229E stimulated the cells.

Researchers used the Oncomine TCR Beta short-read assay to sequence DNA from cultured CD4+ T cells. TCRdb recomputed calls from the PCR reads with MiXCR, one row per CDR3 protein. There are approximately 21,000 distinct CDR3 sequences in the sample; about 40% occur only once, and 20% to 30% lies in the top ten. This clonotype has a handful of counts. The antigen remains unidentified. The V end was cut by 5 bases, the J end by 2 bases, with 13 bases between. CDR1 SEHNR and CDR2 FQNEAQ come from the germline V gene (reference sequence). The CDR3 is 14 amino acids. The treatment denotes: roughly 10-day PBMC culture with coronavirus spike peptide pools or control peptides (ViraFEST assay). About 2.1 million PBMCs were grown per well alongside roughly 9 IU/ml IL-2 and roughly 9.4 ug/ml peptide pools. Days 3 and 7 were when half the medium was replaced with fresh IL-2 medium.

The TCR sequence derives from a human donor who had recovered from COVID-19. Source: CD4+ T cells from blood, cultured in vitro, taken before SARS-CoV-2 vaccination. The V call is TRBV7-9, the J call TRBJ2-7, with D tentatively TRBD2 (6 bases). The DNA for the CDR3 is TGTGCCAGCAGCGCCGGGACTGGGGCCTACGAGCAGTACTTC. Its translation is CASSAGTGAYEQYF.